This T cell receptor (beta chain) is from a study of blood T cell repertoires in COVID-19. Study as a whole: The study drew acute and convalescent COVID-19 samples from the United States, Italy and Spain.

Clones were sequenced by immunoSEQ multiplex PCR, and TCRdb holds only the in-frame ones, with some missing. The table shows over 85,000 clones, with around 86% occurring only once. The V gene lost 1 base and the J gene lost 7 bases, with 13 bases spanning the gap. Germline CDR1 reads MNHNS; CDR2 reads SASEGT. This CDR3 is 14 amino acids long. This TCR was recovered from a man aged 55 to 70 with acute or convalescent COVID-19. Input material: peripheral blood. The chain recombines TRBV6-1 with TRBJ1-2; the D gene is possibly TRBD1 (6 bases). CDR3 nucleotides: TGTGCCAGCAGTGAAGAGGGGGGGTGGAGTGGCTACACCTTC. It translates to CASSEEGGWSGYTF.